This T cell receptor beta chain is from a study of OX40 agonist ivuxolimab in advanced cancers. On this clone itself: Its antigen is still unknown.

The method was immunoSEQ multiplex PCR; TCRdb's version includes in-frame clones alone and lacks a portion of them. The table lists 65,000 to 75,000 clones, 70% to 90% of them singletons. The study, taken as a whole, reports: On average, CD8+ T cells had more expanded clones than CD4+.

This clonotype was sampled from an adult with an advanced solid tumor such as melanoma, head and neck, liver or kidney cancer. This material consisted of CD4+ or CD8+ T cells sorted from blood, taken in a trial of the OX40 agonist ivuxolimab.

The CDR3 DNA is TGTGCCAGCGCCCGACAGACGGAGAATTCACCCCTCCACTTT. Its translation is CASARQTENSPLHF. The V gene is TRBV2, the J gene TRBJ1-6; a weak D match, TRBD1 (5 bases). Germline CDR1 is SNHLY and CDR2 is FYNNEI. Trimming stripped 8 bases from V and 7 bases from J, with 15 bases between. The CDR3 length is 14 residues.